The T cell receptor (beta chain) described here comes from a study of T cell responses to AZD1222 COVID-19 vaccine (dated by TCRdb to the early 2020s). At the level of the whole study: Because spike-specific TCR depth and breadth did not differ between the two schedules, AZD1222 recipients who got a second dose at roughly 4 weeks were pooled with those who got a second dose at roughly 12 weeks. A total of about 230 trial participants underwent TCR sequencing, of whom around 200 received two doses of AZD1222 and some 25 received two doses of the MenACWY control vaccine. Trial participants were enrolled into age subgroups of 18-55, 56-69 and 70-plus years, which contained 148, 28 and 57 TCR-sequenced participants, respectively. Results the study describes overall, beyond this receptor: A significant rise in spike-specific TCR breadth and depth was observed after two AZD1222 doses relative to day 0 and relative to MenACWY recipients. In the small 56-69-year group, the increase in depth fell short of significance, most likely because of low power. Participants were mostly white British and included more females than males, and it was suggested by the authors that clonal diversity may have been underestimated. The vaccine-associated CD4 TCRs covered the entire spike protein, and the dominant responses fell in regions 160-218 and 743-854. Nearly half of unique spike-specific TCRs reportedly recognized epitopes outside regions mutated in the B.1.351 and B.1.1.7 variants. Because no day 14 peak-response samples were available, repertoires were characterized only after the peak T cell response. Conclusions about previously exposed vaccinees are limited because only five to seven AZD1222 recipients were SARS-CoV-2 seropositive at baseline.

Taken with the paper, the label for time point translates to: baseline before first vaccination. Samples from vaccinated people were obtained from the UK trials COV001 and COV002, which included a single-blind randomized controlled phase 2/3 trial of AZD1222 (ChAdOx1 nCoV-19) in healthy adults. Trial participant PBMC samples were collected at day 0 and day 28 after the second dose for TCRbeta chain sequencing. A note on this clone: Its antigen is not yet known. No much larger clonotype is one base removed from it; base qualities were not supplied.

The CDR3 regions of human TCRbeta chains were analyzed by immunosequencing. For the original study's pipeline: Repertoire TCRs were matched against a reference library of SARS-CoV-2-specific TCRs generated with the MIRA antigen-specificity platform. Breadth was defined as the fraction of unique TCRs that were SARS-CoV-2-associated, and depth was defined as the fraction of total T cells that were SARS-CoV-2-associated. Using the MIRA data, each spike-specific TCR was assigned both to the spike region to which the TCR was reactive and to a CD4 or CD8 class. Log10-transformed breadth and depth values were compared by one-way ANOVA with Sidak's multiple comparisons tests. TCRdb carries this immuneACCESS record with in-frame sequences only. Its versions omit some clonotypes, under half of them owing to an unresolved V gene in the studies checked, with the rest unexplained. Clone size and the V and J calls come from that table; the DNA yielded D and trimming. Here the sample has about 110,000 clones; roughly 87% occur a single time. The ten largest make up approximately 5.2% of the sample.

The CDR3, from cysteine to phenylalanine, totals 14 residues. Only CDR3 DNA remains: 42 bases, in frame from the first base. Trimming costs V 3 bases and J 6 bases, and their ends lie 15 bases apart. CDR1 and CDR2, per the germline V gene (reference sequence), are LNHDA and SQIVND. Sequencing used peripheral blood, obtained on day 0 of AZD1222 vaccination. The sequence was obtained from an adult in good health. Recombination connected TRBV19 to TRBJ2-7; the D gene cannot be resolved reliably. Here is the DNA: TGTGCCAGTAGTATCCGTCTTCCCCCCGCCGAGCAGTACTTC. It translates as CASSIRLPPAEQYF.